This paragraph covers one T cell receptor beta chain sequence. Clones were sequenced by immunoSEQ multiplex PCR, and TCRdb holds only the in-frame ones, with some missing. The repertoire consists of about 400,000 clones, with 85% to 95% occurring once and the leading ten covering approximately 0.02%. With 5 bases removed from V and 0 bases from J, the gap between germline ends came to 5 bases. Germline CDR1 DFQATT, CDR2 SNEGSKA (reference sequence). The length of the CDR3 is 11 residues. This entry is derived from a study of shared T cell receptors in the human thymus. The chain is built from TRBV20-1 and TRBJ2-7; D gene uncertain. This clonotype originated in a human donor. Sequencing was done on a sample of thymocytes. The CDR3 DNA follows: TGCAGTGCTCTTTTCTCCTACGAGCAGTACTTC. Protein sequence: CSALFSYEQYF.